The 21 T cell receptor beta chains reported below all come from one sample, sequenced in a study of long-term antiretroviral therapy in people with HIV. This was the immunoSEQ v3.0 assay at survey level. The data were produced by immunoSEQ multiplex PCR, yet TCRdb's version contains in-frame clones alone and is incomplete. The sample consists of 30,000 to 35,000 clones, 65% to 75% of them appearing once. The starting material was unsorted PBMCs, obtained 3 years after starting antiretroviral therapy. These receptors were collected from a man aged 45-65 years with HIV.

The chain links TRBV18 to TRBJ1-5; D unclear. CDR1 and CDR2 (germline): KGHSH, LQKENI. The CDR3 spans 14 residues. Trimming took off 3 bases at V and 5 bases at J, with 11 bases between the two ends. The DNA for the CDR3 is TGTGCCAGCTCACCCGGGCTAGACGATCAGCCCCAGCATTTT. Its protein product is CASSPGLDDQPQHF. Complete variable domain (other parts from reference TRBV18 and TRBJ1-5): NAGVMQNPRHLVRRRGQEARLRCSPMKGHSHVYWYRQLPEEGLKFMVYLQKENIIDESGMPKERFSAEFPKEGPSILRIQQVVRGDSAAYFCASSPGLDDQPQHFGDGTRLSIL.

This chain connects TRBV9 to TRBJ1-4; no reliable D call. Trimming left V 6 bases short and J 3 bases short, with 12 bases between. Germline lookup yields CDR1 SGDLS and CDR2 YYNGEE. This CDR3 has 14 residues. The CDR3 loop is CASTPGAANEKLFF. The DNA for the CDR3 is TGTGCCAGCACCCCAGGCGCTGCTAATGAAAAACTGTTTTTT.

The gene calls are TRBV4-2 and TRBJ2-6; possibly TRBD2 for D (6 bases). The germline gives CDR1 LGHNA, CDR2 YNFKEQ. This CDR3 is built from 20 residues. Trimming left V 4 bases short and J 0 bases short, with 22 bases between. In DNA form, the CDR3 reads TGTGCCAGCAGCCGAGCGGCGGGGACGAATTTCTTCTCTGGGGCCAACGTCCTGACTTTC. Protein: CASSRAAGTNFFSGANVLTF.

This sequence joins TRBV2 and TRBJ2-3; 7 nucleotides match TRBD1. The V and J ends lost 6 bases and 8 bases, in that order; junction bases with no gene match: 11. The CDR3 extends over 14 amino acids. CDR1 is SNHLY, CDR2 FYNNEI, per germline. CDR3 coding DNA: TGTGCCAGCAGCCGGACAGGCGTTGAAGGTACGCAGTATTTT. It yields the protein CASSRTGVEGTQYF.

V is TRBV6-5 and J is TRBJ2-1; 10 bases map to TRBD2. CDR1 is MNHEY, CDR2 SVGAGI, per germline. The CDR3 sequence is 15 residues long. V shed 6 bases and J 0 bases; nucleotides not matched to a gene: 2. This CDR3 is CASSPSGSSYNEQFF. The CDR3 coding sequence is TGTGCCAGCAGCCCTAGCGGGAGCTCCTACAATGAGCAGTTCTTC.

V is TRBV28 and J is TRBJ1-2; no definite D call. Trimming shortened V by 7 bases and J by 8 bases, and 14 bases separated the two germline ends. CDR3 length: 12 residues. CDR1 is MDHEN and CDR2 is SYDVKM in the germline V gene. This CDR3 reads CASTGGPKGYTF. The CDR3 nucleotides are TGTGCCAGCACCGGTGGACCAAAGGGCTACACCTTC.

A single count supports this clone. The CDR3 protein is CASSQDRGWETYEQYF. The DNA for the CDR3 is TGCGCCAGCAGCCAAGATCGGGGTTGGGAAACCTACGAGCAGTACTTC. The chain carries TRBV4-3 and TRBJ2-7, with D possibly TRBD2 on 5 matching bases. Trimming took 0 bases from V and 2 from J, leaving 14 bases between them. Germline CDR1 reads LGHNA; CDR2 reads YSLEER. CDR3 length: 16 residues.

J is TRBJ2-1 and V is TRBV7-9, with D perhaps matching TRBD1 or TRBD2 (8 bases each). This CDR3 is 18 amino acids long. Looked up from germline, CDR1 is SEHNR and CDR2 is FQNEAQ (reference sequence). V lost 6 bases to trimming and J lost 6 bases, with 27 bases between them. The CDR3 region is CASRTGAGGHPGLNEQFF. In DNA form, the CDR3 reads TGTGCCAGCAGGACAGGGGCGGGAGGCCACCCAGGGCTCAATGAGCAGTTCTTC.

The chain employs TRBV15 and TRBJ1-5; D possibly corresponds to TRBD1 (5 bases). This CDR3 spans 15 amino acids. Trimming shortened V by 0 bases and J by 5 bases, and 11 bases separated the two germline ends. The germline gives CDR1 LNHNV, CDR2 YYDKDF (reference sequence). CDR3 nucleotide sequence: TGTGCCACCAGCAGAGATATAGGGGCCCATCAGCCCCAGCATTTT. It translates to CATSRDIGAHQPQHF.

The chain combines TRBV15 with TRBJ1-2; D is undetermined. The CDR3 consists of 17 residues. Germline CDR1 reads LNHNV; CDR2 reads YYDKDF (reference sequence). Trimming pared 5 bases from V and 0 bases from J, leaving 19 bases between. The CDR3 DNA reads as TGTGCCACCAGCCCACGGGGTGGAGGAACTCCTAACTATGGCTACACCTTC. It specifies CATSPRGGGTPNYGYTF.

In DNA form, the CDR3 reads TGTGCCAGCAGTTACGGGATCCGGCGGTCACCCCTCCACTTT. It encodes CASSYGIRRSPLHF. The chain uses TRBV6-5 and TRBJ1-6; no firm D call. CDR3 length: 14 residues. The V end lost 2 bases, the J end lost 10 bases, and 12 bases lay between the germline ends. Germline V gene lookup returns CDR1 MNHEY and CDR2 SVGAGI.

This clone has a handful of counts. The chain recombines TRBV7-9 with TRBJ1-2, with a possible D match to TRBD1 (5 bases). The CDR3 runs 13 residues. Germline lookup yields CDR1 SEHNR and CDR2 FQNEAQ (reference sequence). V lost 5 bases, J lost 5 bases, and 12 bases lay in between. This chain's CDR3 is CASSHVGRYGYTF. The CDR3 DNA sequence: TGTGCCAGCAGCCACGTGGGACGTTATGGCTACACCTTC.

V usage is TRBV6-5 and J usage is TRBJ2-7, with TRBD2 identical over 7 bases. Germline V gene data show CDR1 as MNHEY and CDR2 as SVGAGI. The CDR3 is made up of 15 amino acids. V lost 0 bases, J lost 2 bases, and 4 bases stayed unmatched. CDR3 amino acids: CASSYSSGGAYEQYF. The CDR3 DNA reads as TGTGCCAGCAGTTACTCGTCGGGGGGAGCCTACGAGCAGTACTTC.

This chain links TRBV5-1 with TRBJ1-3, with 7 bases lining up with TRBD1. Trimming removed 4 bases from V and 3 bases from J; junction bases left unmatched: 4. Germline CDR1 and CDR2: SGHRS and YFSETQ. This CDR3 is 14 amino acids long. The CDR3 region has the DNA TGCGCCAGCAGCCCCCAGGGGGATGGAAACACCATATATTTT. Translating it yields CASSPQGDGNTIYF.

The chain recombines TRBV10-2 with TRBJ2-7; D might be TRBD1 (6 bases). Trimming cost V 6 bases and J 3 bases, with 12 bases left between them. This CDR3 has 13 amino acids. Germline lookup yields CDR1 WSHSY and CDR2 SAAADI. The CDR3 DNA sequence: TGCGCCAGCAGGGAGACAGGTAGCTACGAGCAGTACTTC. Protein: CASRETGSYEQYF.

The chain joins TRBV14 to TRBJ2-7; possibly TRBD1 for D (6 bases). The CDR3 covers 14 residues. Germline CDR1 reads SGHDN; CDR2 reads FVKESK. V shed 4 bases and J shed 2 bases, with 12 bases lying between them. CDR3 residues: CASSPRTVTYEQYF. The CDR3 DNA reads TGTGCCAGCAGCCCGAGGACAGTTACCTACGAGCAGTACTTC.

V usage is TRBV29-1 and J usage is TRBJ2-3; possibly TRBD2 for D (5 bases). V was trimmed by 8 bases and J by 3 bases, leaving 15 bases between them. This CDR3 has 13 residues. The germline V gene has CDR1 SQVTM and CDR2 ANQGSEA. DNA of the CDR3: TGCAGCCTAAACGCGAGGGAAACAGATACGCAGTATTTT. Translating it yields CSLNARETDTQYF.

The chain carries TRBV11-2 and TRBJ2-3; D call uncertain. Germline-derived CDR1 and CDR2 are SGHAT and FQNNGV. This CDR3 spans 14 amino acids. Trimming stripped 2 bases from V and 4 bases from J, with 10 bases between. The CDR3, as DNA: TGTGCCAGCAGCTTAATGTTAGGTTCAGATACGCAGTATTTT. Translation: CASSLMLGSDTQYF.

A few counts support this clone. The chain is built from TRBV5-6 and TRBJ1-3; D is perhaps TRBD1 (5 bases). There are 15 residues in the CDR3. Germline-derived CDR1 and CDR2 are SGHDT and YYEEEE. V gave up 1 base and J gave up 0 bases, with 8 bases separating them. The DNA of the CDR3 is TGTGCCAGCAGCTTGCCCGGGGCCTCTGGAAACACCATATATTTT. Amino acids: CASSLPGASGNTIYF.

CDR3 in DNA: TGTGCCAGCAGCTTACCCACCGGGACAGGGACCAATGAGCAGTTCTTC. Residues: CASSLPTGTGTNEQFF. The V and J genes are TRBV7-9 and TRBJ2-1; 9 nucleotides align to TRBD1. This CDR3 region has 16 residues. J gave up 6 bases and V 2 bases, and 8 bases lay outside the gene matches. The V gene's germline CDR1 is SEHNR and CDR2 FQNEAQ (reference sequence).

The chain combines TRBV19 with TRBJ2-7; TRBD1 matches 7 bases. The V gene's germline CDR1 is LNHDA and CDR2 SQIVND (reference sequence). The CDR3 extends over 14 amino acids. Trimming removed 5 bases from V and 0 bases from J; junction bases left unmatched: 4. CDR3 amino acids: CASSSTGNSYEQYF. The CDR3 DNA sequence: TGTGCCAGTAGTTCGACAGGGAACTCCTACGAGCAGTACTTC.